This T cell receptor (beta chain) was captured by sequencing in a study of T cell changes during pregnancy in multiple sclerosis. Using immunoSEQ multiplex PCR, the repertoire was profiled, and TCRdb retains in-frame clones only, with some absent. The data contain 40,000 to 45,000 clones, about 88% of them singletons. This clone has only one observation. The V and J ends lost 2 bases and 3 bases respectively, with 9 bases between them. Per the germline V gene, CDR1 is MDHEN and CDR2 is SYDVKM. This CDR3 is 14 amino acids long. This TCR was recovered from a female donor in good health, enrolled as a control in a pregnancy study. The material sequenced was CD8+ T cells from peripheral blood mononuclear cells, taken after pregnancy. The chain recombines TRBV28 with TRBJ2-3; D may be TRBD2 (6 bases). The CDR3 reads CASSLPGGTDTQYF. The CDR3 DNA sequence: TGTGCCAGCAGTTTACCTGGGGGGACAGATACGCAGTATTTT.